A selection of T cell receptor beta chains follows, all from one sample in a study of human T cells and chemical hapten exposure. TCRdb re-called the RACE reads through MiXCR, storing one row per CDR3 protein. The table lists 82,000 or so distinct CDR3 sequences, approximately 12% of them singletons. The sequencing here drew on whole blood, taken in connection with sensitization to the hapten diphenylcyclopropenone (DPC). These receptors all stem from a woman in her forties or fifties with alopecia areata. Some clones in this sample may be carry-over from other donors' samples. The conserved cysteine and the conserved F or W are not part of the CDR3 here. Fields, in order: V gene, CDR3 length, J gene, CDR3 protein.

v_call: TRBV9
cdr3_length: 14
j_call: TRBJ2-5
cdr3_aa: ASSVLGQVPGETQY

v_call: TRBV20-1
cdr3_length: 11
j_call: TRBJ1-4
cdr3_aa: SAIQGRYEKLF

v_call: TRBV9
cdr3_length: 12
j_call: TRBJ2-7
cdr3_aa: ASSARTSSYEQY

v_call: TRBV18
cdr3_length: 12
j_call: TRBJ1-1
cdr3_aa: ASSPIPRDTEAF

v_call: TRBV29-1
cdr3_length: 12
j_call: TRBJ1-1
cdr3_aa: SVARSRDSTEAF

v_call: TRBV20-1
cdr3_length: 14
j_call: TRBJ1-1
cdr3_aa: SARDPGDRWVTEAF

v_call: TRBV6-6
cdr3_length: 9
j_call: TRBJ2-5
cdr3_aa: ASSSGETQY

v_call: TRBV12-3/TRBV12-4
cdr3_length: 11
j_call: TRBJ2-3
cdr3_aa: ASSTGRTDTQY

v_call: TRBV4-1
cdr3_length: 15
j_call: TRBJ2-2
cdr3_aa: ASSQRLVFGPTGELF

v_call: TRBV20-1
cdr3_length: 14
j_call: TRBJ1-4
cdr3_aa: SAPGGRRPTNEKLF

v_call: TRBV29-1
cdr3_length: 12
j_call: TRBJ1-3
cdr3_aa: SVQDGSSGNTIY

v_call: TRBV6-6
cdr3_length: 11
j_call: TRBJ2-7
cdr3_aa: ASSLGVVYEQY

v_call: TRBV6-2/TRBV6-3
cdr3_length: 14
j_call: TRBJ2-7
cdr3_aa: ASTQRLAGTSYEQY

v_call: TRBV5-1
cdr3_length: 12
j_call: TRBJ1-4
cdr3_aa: ASSKEGMGEKLF

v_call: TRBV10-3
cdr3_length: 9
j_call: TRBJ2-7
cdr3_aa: AIGLSYEQY

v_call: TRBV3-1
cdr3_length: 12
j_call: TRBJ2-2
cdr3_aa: ASSQRASTGELF

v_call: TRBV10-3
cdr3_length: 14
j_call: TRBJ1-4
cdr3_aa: AISEFRGTTNEKLF

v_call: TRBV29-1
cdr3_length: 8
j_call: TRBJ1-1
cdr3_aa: SVKNTEAF

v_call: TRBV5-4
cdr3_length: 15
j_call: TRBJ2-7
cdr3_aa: ASSRPLSGAISYEQY

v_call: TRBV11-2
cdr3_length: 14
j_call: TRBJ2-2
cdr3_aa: ASSSRLAGFTGELF

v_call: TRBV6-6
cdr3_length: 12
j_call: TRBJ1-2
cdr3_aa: ASSSGTGLFGYT

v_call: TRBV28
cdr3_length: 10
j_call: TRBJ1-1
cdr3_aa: ASSVPGTEAF

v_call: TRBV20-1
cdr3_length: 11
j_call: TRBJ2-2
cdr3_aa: SAPQGFTGELF

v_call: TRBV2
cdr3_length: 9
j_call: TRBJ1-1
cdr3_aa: ASSEPTEAF

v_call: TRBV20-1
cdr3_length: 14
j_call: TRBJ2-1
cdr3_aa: SARDASGSFLNEQF

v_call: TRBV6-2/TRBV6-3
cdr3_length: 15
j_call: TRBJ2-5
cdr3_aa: ASSPGFGVADQETQY

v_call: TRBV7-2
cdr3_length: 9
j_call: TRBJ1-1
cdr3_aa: ASSLGPQAF

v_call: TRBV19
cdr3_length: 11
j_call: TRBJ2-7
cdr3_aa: ASSEQGLSEQY

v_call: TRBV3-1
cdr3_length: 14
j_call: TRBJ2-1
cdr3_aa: AGSLPGQGLYNEQF

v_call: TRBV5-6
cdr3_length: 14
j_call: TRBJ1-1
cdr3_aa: ASSVASRTGVFEAF

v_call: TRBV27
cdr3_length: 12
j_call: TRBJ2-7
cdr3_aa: ASSLGGTNYEQY

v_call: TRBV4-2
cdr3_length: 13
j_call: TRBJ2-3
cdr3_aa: ASSDGTSLTDTQY

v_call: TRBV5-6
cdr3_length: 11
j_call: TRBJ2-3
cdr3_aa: ASSLATADTQY

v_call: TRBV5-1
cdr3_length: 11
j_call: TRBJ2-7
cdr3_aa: ASSLGVPYEQY

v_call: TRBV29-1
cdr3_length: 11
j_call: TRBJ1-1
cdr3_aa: SVMTQGVTEAF

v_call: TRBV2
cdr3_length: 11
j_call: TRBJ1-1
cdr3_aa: ASSEQRNTEAF